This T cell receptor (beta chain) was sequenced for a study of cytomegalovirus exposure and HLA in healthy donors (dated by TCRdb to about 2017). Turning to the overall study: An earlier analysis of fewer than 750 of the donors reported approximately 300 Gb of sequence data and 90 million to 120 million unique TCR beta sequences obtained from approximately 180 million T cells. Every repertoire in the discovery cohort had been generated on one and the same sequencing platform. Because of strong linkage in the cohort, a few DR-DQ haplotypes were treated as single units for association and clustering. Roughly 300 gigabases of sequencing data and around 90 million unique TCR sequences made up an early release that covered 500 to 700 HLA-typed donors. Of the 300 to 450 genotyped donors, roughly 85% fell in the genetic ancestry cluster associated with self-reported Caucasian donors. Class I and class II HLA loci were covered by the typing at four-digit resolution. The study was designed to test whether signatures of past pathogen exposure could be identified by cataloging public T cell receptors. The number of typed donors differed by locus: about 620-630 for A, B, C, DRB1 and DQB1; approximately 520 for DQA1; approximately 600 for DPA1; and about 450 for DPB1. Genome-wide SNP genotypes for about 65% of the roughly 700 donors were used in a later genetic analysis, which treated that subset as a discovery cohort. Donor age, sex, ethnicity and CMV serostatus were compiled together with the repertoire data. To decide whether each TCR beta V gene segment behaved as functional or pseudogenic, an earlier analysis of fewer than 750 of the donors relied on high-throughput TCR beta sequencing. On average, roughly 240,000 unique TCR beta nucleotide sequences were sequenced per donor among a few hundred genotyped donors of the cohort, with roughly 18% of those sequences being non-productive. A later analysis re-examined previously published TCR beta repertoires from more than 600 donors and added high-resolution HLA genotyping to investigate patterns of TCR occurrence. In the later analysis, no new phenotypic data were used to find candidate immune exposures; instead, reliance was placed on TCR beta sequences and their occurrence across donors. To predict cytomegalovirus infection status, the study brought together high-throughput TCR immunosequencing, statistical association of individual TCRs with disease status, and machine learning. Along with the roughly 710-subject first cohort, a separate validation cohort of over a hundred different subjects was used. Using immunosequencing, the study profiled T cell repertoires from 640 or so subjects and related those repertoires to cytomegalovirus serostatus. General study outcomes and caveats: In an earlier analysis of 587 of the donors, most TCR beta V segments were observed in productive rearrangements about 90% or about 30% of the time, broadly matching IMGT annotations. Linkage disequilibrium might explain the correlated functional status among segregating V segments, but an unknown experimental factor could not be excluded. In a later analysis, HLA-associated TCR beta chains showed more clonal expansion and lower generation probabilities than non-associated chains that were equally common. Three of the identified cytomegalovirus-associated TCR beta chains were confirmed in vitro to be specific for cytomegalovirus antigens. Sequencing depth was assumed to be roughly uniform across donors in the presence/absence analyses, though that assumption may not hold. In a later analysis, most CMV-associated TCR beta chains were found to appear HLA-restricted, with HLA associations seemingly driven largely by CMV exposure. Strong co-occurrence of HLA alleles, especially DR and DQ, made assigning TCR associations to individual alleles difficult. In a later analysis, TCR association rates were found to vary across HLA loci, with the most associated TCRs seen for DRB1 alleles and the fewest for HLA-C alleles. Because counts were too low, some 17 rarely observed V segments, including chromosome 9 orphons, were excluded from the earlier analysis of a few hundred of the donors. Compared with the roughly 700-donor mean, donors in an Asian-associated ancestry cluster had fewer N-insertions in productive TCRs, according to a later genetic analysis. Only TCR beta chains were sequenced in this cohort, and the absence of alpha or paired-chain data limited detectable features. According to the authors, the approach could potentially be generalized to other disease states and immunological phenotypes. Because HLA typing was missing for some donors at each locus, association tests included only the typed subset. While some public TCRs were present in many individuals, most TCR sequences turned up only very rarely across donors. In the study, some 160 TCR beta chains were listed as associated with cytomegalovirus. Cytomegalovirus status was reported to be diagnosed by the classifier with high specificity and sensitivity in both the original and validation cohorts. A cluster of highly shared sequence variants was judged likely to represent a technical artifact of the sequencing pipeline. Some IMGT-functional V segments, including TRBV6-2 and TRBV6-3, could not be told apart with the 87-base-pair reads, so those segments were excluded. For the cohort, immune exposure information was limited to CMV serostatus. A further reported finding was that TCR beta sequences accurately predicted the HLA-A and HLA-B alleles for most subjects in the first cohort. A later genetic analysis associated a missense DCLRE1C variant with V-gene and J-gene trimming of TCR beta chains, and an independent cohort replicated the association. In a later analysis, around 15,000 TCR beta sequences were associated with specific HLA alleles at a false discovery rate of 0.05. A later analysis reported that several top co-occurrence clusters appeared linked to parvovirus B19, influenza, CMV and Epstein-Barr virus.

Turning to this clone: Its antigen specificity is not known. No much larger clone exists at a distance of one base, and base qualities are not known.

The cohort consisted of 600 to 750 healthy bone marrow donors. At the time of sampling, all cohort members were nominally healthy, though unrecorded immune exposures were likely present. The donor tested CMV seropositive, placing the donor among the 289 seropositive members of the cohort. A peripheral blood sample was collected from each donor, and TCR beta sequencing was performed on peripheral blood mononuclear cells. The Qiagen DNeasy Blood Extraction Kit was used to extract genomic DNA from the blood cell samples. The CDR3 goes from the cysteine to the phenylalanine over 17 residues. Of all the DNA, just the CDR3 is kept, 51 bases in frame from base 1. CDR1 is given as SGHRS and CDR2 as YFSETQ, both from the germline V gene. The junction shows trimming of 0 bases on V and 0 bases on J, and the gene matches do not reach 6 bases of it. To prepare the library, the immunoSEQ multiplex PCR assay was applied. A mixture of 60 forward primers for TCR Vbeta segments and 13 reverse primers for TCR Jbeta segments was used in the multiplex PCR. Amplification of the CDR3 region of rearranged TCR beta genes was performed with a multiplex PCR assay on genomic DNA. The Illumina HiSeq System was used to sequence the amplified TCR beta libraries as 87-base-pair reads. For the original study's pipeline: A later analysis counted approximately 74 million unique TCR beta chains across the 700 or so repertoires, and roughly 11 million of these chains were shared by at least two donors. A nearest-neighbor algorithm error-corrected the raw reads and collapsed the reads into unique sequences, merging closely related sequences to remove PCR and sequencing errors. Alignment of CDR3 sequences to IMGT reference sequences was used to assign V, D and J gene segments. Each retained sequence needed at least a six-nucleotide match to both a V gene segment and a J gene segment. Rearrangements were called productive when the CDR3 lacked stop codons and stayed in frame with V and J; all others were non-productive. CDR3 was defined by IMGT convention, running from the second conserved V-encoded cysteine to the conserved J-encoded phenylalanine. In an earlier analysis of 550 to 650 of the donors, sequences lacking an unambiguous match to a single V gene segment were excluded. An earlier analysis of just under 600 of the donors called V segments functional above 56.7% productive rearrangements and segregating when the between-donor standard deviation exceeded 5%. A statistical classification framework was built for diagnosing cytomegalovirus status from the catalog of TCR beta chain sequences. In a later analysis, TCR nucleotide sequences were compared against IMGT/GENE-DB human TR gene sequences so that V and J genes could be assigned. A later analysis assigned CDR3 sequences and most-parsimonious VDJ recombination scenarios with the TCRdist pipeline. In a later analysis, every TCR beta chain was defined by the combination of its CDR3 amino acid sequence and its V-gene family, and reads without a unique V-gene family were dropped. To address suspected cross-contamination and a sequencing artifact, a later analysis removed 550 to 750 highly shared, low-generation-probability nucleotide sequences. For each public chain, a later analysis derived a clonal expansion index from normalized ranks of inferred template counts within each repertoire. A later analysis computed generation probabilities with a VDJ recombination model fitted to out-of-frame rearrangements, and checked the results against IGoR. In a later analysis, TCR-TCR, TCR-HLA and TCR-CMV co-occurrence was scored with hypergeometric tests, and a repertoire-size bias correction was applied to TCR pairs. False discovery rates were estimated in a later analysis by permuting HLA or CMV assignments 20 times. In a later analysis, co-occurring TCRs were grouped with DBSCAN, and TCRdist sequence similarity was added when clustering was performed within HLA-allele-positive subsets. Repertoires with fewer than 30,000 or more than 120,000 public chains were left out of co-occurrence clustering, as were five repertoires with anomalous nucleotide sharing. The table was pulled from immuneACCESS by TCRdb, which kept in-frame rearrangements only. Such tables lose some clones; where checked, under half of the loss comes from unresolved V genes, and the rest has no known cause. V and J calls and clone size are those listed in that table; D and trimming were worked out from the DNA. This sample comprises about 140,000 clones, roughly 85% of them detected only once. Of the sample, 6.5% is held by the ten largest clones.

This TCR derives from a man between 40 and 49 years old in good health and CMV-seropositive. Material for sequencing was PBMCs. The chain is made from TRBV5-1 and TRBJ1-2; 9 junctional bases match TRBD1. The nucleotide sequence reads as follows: TGCGCCAGCAGCTTGGCGGGACAGGGTGTTTCTAACTATGGCTACACCTTC. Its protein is CASSLAGQGVSNYGYTF.